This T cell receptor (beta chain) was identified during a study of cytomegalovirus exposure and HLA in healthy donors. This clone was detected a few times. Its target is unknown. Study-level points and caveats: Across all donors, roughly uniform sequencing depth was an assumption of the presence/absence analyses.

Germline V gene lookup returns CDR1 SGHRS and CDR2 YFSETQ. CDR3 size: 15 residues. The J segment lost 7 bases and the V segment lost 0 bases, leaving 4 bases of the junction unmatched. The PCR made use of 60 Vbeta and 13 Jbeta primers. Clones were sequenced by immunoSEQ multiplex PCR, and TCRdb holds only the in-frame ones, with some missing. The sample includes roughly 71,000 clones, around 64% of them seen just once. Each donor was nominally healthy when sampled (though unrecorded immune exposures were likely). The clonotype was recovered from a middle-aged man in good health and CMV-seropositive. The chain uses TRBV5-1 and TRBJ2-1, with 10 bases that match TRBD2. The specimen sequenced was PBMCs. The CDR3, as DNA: TGCGCCAGCAGCTTGGATAGCGGGGGGTTGAATGAGCAGTTCTTC. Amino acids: CASSLDSGGLNEQFF. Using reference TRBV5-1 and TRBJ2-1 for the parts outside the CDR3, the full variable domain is KAGVTQTPRYLIKTRGQQVTLSCSPISGHRSVSWYQQTPGQGLQFLFEYFSETQRNKGNFPGRFSGRQFSNSRSEMNVSTLELGDSALYLCASSLDSGGLNEQFFGPGTRLTVL.